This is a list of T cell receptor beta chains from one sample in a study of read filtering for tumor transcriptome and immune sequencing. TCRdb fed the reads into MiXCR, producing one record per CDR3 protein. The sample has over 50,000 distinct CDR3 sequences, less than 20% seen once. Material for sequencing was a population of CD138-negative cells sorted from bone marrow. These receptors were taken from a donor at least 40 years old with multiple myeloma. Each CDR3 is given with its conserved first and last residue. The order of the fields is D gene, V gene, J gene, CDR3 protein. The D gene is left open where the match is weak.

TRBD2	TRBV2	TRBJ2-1	CASSFGTSGSNEQFF
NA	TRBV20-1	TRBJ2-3	CSARITSLHGDTQYF
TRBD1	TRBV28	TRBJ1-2	CASRPGTGVVYGYTF
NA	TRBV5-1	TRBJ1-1	CASSWGLNTEAFF
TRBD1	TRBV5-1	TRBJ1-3	CASSFGQGDSGNTIYF
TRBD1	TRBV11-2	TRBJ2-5	CASSRNYPGQFLQETQYF
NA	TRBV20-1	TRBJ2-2	CSASRDIGELFF
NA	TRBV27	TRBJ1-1	CASSFGQYTEAFF
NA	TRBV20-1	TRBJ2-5	CSAPTAQETQYF
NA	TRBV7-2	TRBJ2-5	CASRYVGRDETQYF
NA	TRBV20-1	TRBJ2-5	CSASEYQETQYF
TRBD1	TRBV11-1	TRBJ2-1	CASSLAGTGPNEQFF
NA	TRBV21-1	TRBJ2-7	CASSKAGGRTIVYEQYF
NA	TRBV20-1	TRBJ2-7	CSARRSSQEQYF
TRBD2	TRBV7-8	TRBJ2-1	CASSLVASGRATEQFF
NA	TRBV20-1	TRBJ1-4	CSAPTSLPTNEKLFF
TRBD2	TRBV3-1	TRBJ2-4	CASSQGVISGSSDF
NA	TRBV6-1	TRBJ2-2	CASMRTNLNTGELFF
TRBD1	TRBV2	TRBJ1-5	CASIPDRNYLGPQHF
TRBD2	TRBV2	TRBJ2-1	CASRSLLALNEQFF
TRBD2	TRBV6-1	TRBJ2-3	CASSPLAGGPDTQYF
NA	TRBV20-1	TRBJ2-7	CSARGPQGYEQYF
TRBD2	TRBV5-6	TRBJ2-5	CASSPRLAGGRQETQYF
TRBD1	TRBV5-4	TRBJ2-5	CASSPIGGQVYGETQYF
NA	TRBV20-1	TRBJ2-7	CSARGKRVHEQYF
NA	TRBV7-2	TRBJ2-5	CASSRDNAPGETQYF
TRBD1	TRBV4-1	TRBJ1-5	CASSQDRGNQPQHF
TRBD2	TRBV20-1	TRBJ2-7	CSASTGRGGSEQYF
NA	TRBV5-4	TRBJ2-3	CASSLKLAVGADTQYF